These 19 T cell receptor beta chains were sequenced from one sample in a study of shared clonotypes between healthy human individuals. Profiled with immunoSEQ multiplex PCR; TCRdb holds only in-frame clones, not every one. Of roughly 650,000 clones in the sample, 90% to 97% are singletons; the top ten hold roughly 0.12%. Cells designated naive CD8 were CD45RO-negative and were positively selected for CCR7, with terminally differentiated effector memory CD45RA+ cells excluded. Sequencing was carried out using naive CD8+ T cells sorted from blood. The source of these receptors is a woman aged 25 to 39 in good health.

The chain couples TRBV7-9 to TRBJ2-5; D could derive from TRBD1 or TRBD2 (5 bases each). Looked up from germline, CDR1 is SEHNR and CDR2 is FQNEAQ (reference sequence). The CDR3 has 16 amino acids. The V and J ends lost 5 bases and 4 bases respectively, with 20 bases between them. The CDR3 sequence: CASSPPLIRGGETQYF. The CDR3 nucleotides read TGTGCCAGCAGCCCACCTCTTATTCGGGGCGGAGAGACCCAGTACTTC.

The chain links TRBV13 to TRBJ2-4, with D possibly TRBD2 on 5 matching bases. CDR1 is PRHDT and CDR2 is FYEKMQ in the germline V gene (reference sequence). The ends were cut back, 4 bases at V and 6 bases at J, with 16 bases in the middle. The CDR3 runs 15 residues. CDR3 sequence: CASSSANGKGNIQYF. As DNA, the CDR3 is TGTGCCAGCAGCTCCGCTAACGGGAAGGGAAACATTCAGTACTTC.

The chain is built from TRBV29-1 and TRBJ1-1, with no clear D. Germline V lookup: CDR1 SQVTM, CDR2 ANQGSEA. The CDR3 totals 11 residues. Trimming stripped 2 bases from V and 3 bases from J, with 4 bases between. The CDR3 nucleotides read TGCAGCGTTGAATGGTACACTGAAGCTTTCTTT. This translates into CSVEWYTEAFF.

The J gene is TRBJ1-1, the V gene TRBV27; possibly TRBD1 for D (6 bases). Germline V gives CDR1 MNHEY, CDR2 SMNVEV (reference sequence). The CDR3 loop spans 16 amino acids. V lost 6 bases, J lost 0 bases, and 17 bases lay in between. The CDR3 nucleotides read TGTGCCAGCAGGACTTCCGTTGGACAGATGAACACTGAAGCTTTCTTT. Its translation is CASRTSVGQMNTEAFF.

This chain connects TRBV14 to TRBJ2-1; D remains unclear. This CDR3 has 14 amino acids. V lost 1 base, J lost 6 bases, and 10 bases lay in between. Germline CDR1 reads SGHDN; CDR2 reads FVKESK. In nucleotides, the CDR3 is TGTGCCAGCAGCCAAGTCCAGCGAGCCAATGAGCAGTTCTTC. The encoded protein is CASSQVQRANEQFF.

The V gene is TRBV7-9, the J gene TRBJ2-7; maybe TRBD2 (6 bases). Germline CDR1 is SEHNR and CDR2 is FQNEAQ (reference sequence). The CDR3 is made up of 14 amino acids. V was clipped by 0 bases and J by 5 bases, with 11 bases between them. The CDR3 loop is CASSLASGEDEQYF. For the CDR3, the DNA is TGTGCCAGCAGCTTAGCTTCCGGGGAGGACGAGCAGTACTTC.

The V call is TRBV6-6, the J call TRBJ2-2, with unresolved D. This CDR3 is built from 14 residues. Germline CDR1 reads MNHNY; CDR2 reads SVGAGI (reference sequence). V was clipped by 8 bases and J by 2 bases, with 12 bases between them. The CDR3 DNA reads TGTGCCAGCGGCCTCCTAGGAAACACCGGGGAGCTGTTTTTT. Residues: CASGLLGNTGELFF.

The V gene is TRBV28, the J gene TRBJ1-1, with D possibly being TRBD1 (5 bases). CDR3 size: 15 residues. Germline lookup yields CDR1 MDHEN and CDR2 SYDVKM. Trimming left V 2 bases short and J 1 base short, with 11 bases between. The CDR3: CASSLLGARNTEAFF. CDR3 DNA: TGTGCCAGCAGTTTACTTGGGGCGAGGAACACTGAAGCTTTCTTT.

The rearrangement joins TRBV5-6 to TRBJ2-1; D possibly uses TRBD1 or TRBD2 (5 bases each). The CDR3 has 15 residues. With 2 bases removed from V and 6 bases from J, the gap between germline ends came to 15 bases. Germline V lookup: CDR1 SGHDT, CDR2 YYEEEE. This CDR3 reads CASSFGGTSGNEQFF. In DNA, the CDR3 is TGTGCCAGCAGCTTTGGTGGGACCTCCGGCAATGAGCAGTTCTTC.

This clone appeared once. The rearrangement links TRBV29-1 to TRBJ2-7, with 10 bases that match TRBD2. The CDR3 contains 15 residues. The ends lost 0 bases at V and 4 bases at J; junction bases unmatched: 6. CDR1 and CDR2 (germline): SQVTM, ANQGSEA. The CDR3 nucleotides read TGCAGCGTTGAAGAATCGTCTAGCGGGAGTTACGAGCAGTACTTC. This gives the protein CSVEESSSGSYEQYF.

This chain joins TRBV9 and TRBJ1-2; D may be TRBD1 (5 bases). Deletions cut 8 bases from V and 3 bases from J, with 8 bases between. Germline loops: CDR1 SGDLS, CDR2 YYNGEE. The CDR3 spans 11 residues. CDR3 sequence: CARYRYYGYTF. DNA of the CDR3: TGTGCCAGATACAGGTACTATGGCTACACCTTC.

As regards this clone: The same CDR3 is also encoded by other DNA sequences in this sample. The chain recombines TRBV27 with TRBJ1-1; a weak D match, TRBD1 (5 bases). The germline V gene has CDR1 MNHEY and CDR2 SMNVEV (reference sequence). The germline V and J ends were trimmed by 5 bases and 1 base, with 11 bases remaining between them. This CDR3 spans 14 amino acids. The CDR3 DNA reads TGTGCCAGCAGTCTGGTGGGGGGGAACACTGAAGCTTTCTTT. Encoded protein: CASSLVGGNTEAFF.

This chain joins TRBV28 and TRBJ1-2; 7 nucleotides match TRBD1. This CDR3 has 15 residues. V gave up 2 bases and J gave up 0 bases; unmatched junction bases: 3. CDR1 and CDR2 (germline): MDHEN, SYDVKM. The CDR3 DNA follows: TGTGCCAGCAGTTTAGCCAGGGGGACTAACTATGGCTACACCTTC. Translation: CASSLARGTNYGYTF.

The V gene is TRBV6-1, the J gene TRBJ2-7, with D hard to call. This CDR3 has 13 amino acids. Deletions cut 5 bases from V and 3 bases from J, with 11 bases between. CDR1 is MNHNS, CDR2 SASEGT, per germline. The CDR3 sequence: CASSIGSGYEQYF. The DNA for the CDR3 is TGTGCCAGCAGTATCGGGTCCGGCTACGAGCAGTACTTC.

J is TRBJ1-2 and V is TRBV27, with 7 nucleotides matching TRBD1. Losses at the gene ends were 5 bases for V and 5 bases for J; bases not matched to a gene: 11. The germline V gene encodes CDR1 MNHEY and CDR2 SMNVEV (reference sequence). The CDR3 totals 15 residues. The CDR3 is CASSDMIGTVYGYTF. CDR3 DNA: TGTGCCAGCAGTGATATGATTGGGACAGTGTATGGCTACACCTTC.

V is TRBV29-1 and J is TRBJ2-1; D is unclear. CDR3 length equals 13 residues. V lost 6 bases and J lost 3, with 12 bases in between. Looked up from germline, CDR1 is SQVTM and CDR2 is ANQGSEA. CDR3 bases: TGCAGCGTCGACGGCTTGATCTACAATGAGCAGTTCTTC. Translating gives CSVDGLIYNEQFF.

V is TRBV29-1 and J is TRBJ2-7, with 7 bases that match TRBD1. Looked up from germline, CDR1 is SQVTM and CDR2 is ANQGSEA. The CDR3 contains 16 residues. Unmatched junction bases numbered 14, after V lost 2 bases and J lost 4 bases. The CDR3 loop is CSVERETGAKDYEQYF. The CDR3 DNA is TGCAGCGTTGAAAGGGAAACAGGGGCAAAGGATTACGAGCAGTACTTC.

The V and J genes are TRBV28 and TRBJ1-6; maybe TRBD1 (6 bases). This CDR3 has 13 residues. CDR1 is MDHEN and CDR2 is SYDVKM in the germline V gene. The germline V and J ends were trimmed by 2 bases and 10 bases, with 9 bases remaining between them. Written as DNA, the CDR3 is TGTGCCAGCAGTTTAACAGGGCGATCACCCCTCCACTTT. Its protein product is CASSLTGRSPLHF. Full variable domain (remainder filled in from reference TRBV28 and TRBJ1-6): DVKVTQSSRYLVKRTGEKVFLECVQDMDHENMFWYRQDPGLGLRLIYFSYDVKMKEKGDIPEGYSVSREKKERFSLILESASTNQTSMYLCASSLTGRSPLHFGNGTRLTVT.

The rearrangement joins TRBV9 to TRBJ2-1; perhaps TRBD2 as D (6 bases). The germline V and J ends were trimmed by 0 bases and 6 bases, with 10 bases remaining between them. CDR1 is SGDLS and CDR2 is YYNGEE in the germline V gene. This CDR3 is 14 amino acids long. The CDR3 nucleotides are TGTGCCAGCAGCGTAGACGGGGACTCCAATGAGCAGTTCTTC. It codes for CASSVDGDSNEQFF.